Listed below are T cell receptor beta chains from one sample, sequenced in a study of radiation and T cells in renal cell carcinoma. Sequencing used immunoSEQ multiplex PCR; TCRdb keeps in-frame clones, though not all of them. The table has 130,000 to 150,000 clones, about 87% seen once. The sequenced sample was blood, obtained from a patient whose treatment included radiotherapy and nephrectomy. These receptors originate from a woman in her 70s with renal cell carcinoma. Both conserved end residues are part of each CDR3.

>TRBV6-1
CASSSKRTYNEQFF
>TRBV9
CASSETIVDTQYF
>TRBV4-2
CASSPPNSPLHF
>TRBV19
CASSSGSGNTEAFF
>TRBV5-1
CASSLTASGGAVSEQFF
>TRBV6-5
CASSAQGETQYF
>TRBV10-3
CAISTGGVNEKLFF
>TRBV9
CASSVGLAGVGEQFF
>TRBV4-3
CASSQVPGLAGGGADTQYF
>TRBV28
CASSTSESSYNSPLHF
>TRBV6-6
CASSAGQNQYEQYF
>TRBV4-2
CASSQEDGGANEQFF
>TRBV9
CASSVGTSSTDTQYF
>TRBV5-4
CASSRTSGGGETQYF
>TRBV11-1
CASRRQGSYNEQFF
>TRBV11-3
CASSTGVVEQYF
>TRBV19
CASSLQGEGYTF
>TRBV6-6
CASSYWSSNEQYF
>TRBV7-3
CASSPRETQYF
>TRBV9
CASSVANIVSGGMVTEAFF
>TRBV20-1
CSASARGATFF
>TRBV6-5
CASSGTSGRWDTQYF
>TRBV9
CASSVEGANTGNTIYF
>TRBV6-5
CASSYEGKAGNTIYF
>TRBV2
CASSERPRAFKGRADIQYF
>TRBV6-6
CASSYGGDNNQPQHF
>TRBV19
CASSTVYNEQFF
>TRBV5-1
CASSLDDSSSYNSPLHF
>TRBV5-8
CASSLGQGAPNQPQHF
>TRBV4-1
CASSQGGGLSYNEQFF
>TRBV5-1
CASSLVGTGGMDEQYF
>TRBV4-1
CASSQDGGYSGNTIYF
>TRBV30
CAWSVPRGETQYF
>TRBV19
CASSIGWSYSNQPQHF
>TRBV25-1
CASSSQGRNYGYTF
>TRBV9
CASTAAISSYNEQFF
>TRBV2
CASRRQVNTEAFF
>TRBV28
CASSSWTGKGNEQYF
>TRBV6-1
CASIGGQLYNSPLHF
>TRBV6-6
CASSYPGRQTLHF
>TRBV7-2
CASSLAGMGDIQYF
>TRBV19
CASSIVRAEALHF